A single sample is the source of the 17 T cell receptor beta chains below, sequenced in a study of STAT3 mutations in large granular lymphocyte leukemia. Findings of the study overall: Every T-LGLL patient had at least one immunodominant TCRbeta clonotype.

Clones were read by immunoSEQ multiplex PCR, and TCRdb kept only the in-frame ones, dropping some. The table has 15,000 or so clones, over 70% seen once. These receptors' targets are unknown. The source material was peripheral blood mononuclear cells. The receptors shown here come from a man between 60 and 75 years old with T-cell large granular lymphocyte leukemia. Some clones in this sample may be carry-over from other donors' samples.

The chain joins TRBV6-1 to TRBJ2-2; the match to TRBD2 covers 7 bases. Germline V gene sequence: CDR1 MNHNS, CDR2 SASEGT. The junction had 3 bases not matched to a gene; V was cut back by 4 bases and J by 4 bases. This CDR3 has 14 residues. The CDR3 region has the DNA TGTGCCAGCAGTGCTAGCGGTGGCACCGGGGAGCTGTTTTTT. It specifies CASSASGGTGELFF.

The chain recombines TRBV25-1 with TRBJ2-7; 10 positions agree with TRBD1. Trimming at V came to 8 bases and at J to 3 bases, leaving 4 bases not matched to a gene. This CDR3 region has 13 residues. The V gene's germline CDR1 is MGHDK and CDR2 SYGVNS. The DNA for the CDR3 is TGTGCCAGCGGGGGGACAGGGGTCTACGAGCAGTACTTC. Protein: CASGGTGVYEQYF.

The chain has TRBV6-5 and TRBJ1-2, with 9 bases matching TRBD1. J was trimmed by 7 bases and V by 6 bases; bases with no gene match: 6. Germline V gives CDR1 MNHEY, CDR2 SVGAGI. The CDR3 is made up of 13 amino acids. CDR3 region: CASRLTGGFGYTF. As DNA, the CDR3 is TGTGCCAGCAGGCTCACAGGGGGCTTTGGCTACACCTTC.

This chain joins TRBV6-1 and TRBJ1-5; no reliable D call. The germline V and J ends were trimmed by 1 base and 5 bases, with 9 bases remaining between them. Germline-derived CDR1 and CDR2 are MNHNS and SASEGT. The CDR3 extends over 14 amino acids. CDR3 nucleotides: TGTGCCAGCAGTGAAGGTGGGAACGATCAGCCCCAGCATTTT. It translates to CASSEGGNDQPQHF.

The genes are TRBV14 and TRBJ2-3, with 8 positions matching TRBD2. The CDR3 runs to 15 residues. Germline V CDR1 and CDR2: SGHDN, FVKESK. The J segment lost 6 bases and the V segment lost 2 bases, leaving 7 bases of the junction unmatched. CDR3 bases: TGTGCCAGCAGCCAAACGGGGGGGGCTCGTGATACGCAGTATTTT. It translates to CASSQTGGARDTQYF.

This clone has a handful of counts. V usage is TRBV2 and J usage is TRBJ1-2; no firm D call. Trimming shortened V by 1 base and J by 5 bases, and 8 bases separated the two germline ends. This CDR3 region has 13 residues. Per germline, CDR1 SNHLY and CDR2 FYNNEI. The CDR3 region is CASSEELSYGYTF. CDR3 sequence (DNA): TGTGCCAGCAGTGAAGAACTTTCTTATGGCTACACCTTC.

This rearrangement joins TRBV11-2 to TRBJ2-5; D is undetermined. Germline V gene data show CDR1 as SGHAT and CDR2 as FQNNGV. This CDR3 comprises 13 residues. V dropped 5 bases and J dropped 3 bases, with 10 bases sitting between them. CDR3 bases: TGTGCCAGCAGCCCCGGGTTAGAAGAGACCCAGTACTTC. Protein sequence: CASSPGLEETQYF.

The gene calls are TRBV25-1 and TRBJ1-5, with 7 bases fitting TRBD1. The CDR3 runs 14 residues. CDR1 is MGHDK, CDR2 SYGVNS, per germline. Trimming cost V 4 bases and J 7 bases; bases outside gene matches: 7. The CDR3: CASSVTGVRQPQHF. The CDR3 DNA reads TGTGCCAGCAGTGTTACAGGGGTCAGGCAGCCCCAGCATTTT.

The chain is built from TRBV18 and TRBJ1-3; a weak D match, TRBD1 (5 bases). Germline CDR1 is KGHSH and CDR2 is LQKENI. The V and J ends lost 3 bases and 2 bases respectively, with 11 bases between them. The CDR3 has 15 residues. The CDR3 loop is CASSPYGTAGNTIYF. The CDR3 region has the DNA TGTGCCAGCTCACCCTACGGGACGGCTGGAAACACCATATATTTT.

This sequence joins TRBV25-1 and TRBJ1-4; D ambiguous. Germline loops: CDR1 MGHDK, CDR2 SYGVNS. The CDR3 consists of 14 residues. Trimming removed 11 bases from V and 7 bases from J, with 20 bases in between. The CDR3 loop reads CASALEGRTEKLFF. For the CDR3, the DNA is TGTGCCTCCGCGTTGGAAGGGAGGACTGAAAAACTGTTTTTT.

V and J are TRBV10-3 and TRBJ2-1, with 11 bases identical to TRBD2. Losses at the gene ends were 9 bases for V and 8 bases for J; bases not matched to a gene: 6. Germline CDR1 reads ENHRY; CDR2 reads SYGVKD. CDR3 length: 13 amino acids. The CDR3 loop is CAMGLAVGYEQFF. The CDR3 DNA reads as TGTGCCATGGGACTAGCGGTGGGCTATGAGCAGTTCTTC.

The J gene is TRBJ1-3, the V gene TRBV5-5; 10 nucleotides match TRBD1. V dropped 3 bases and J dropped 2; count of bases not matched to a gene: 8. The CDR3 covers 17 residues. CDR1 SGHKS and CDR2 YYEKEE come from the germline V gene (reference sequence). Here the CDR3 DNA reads TGTGCCAGCAGCTACGGGACAGGGGTAGATACTGGAAACACCATATATTTT. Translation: CASSYGTGVDTGNTIYF.

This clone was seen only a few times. The CDR3 region has the DNA TGCAGCGCAGCACGAGGTGGCAATCAGCCCCAGCATTTT. Translation: CSAARGGNQPQHF. The rearrangement links TRBV29-1 to TRBJ1-5; no clear D gene. In germline, CDR1 is SQVTM, CDR2 ANQGSEA. The CDR3 sequence is 13 residues long. Between the trimmed V and J ends, which lost 7 bases and 2 bases, there was a span of 12 bases.

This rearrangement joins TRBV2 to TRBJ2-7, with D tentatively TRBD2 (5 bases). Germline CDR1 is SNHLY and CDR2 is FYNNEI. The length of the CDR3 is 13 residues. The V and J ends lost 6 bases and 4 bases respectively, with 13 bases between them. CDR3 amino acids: CASRGGGTYEQYF. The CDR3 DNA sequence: TGTGCCAGCAGAGGCGGAGGAACGTACGAGCAGTACTTC. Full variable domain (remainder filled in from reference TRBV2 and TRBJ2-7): EPEVTQTPSHQVTQMGQEVILRCVPISNHLYFYWYRQILGQKVEFLVSFYNNEISEKSEIFDDQFSVERPDGSNFTLKIRSTKLEDSAMYFCASRGGGTYEQYFGPGTRLTVT.

CDR3 sequence: CASSPAGGNTIYF. CDR3 nucleotide sequence: TGTGCCAGCAGCCCGGCGGGGGGAAACACCATATATTTT. This chain connects TRBV13 to TRBJ1-3, with D unresolved. Per germline, CDR1 PRHDT and CDR2 FYEKMQ (reference sequence). This CDR3 has 13 amino acids. The ends were cut back, 5 bases at V and 4 bases at J, with 9 bases in the middle.

CDR3 loop: CASSYDYSGEQYF. For the CDR3, the DNA is TGTGCCAGCAGTTACGACTACAGCGGCGAGCAGTACTTC. This chain uses TRBV6-5 with TRBJ2-7; TRBD2 is a possible D gene (5 bases). CDR1 and CDR2 (germline): MNHEY, SVGAGI. CDR3 length: 13 residues. The ends were cut back, 2 bases at V and 6 bases at J, with 11 bases in the middle.

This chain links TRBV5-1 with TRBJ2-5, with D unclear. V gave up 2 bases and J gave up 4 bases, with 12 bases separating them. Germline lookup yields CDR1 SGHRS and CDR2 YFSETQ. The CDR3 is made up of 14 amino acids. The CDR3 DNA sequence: TGCGCCAGCAGCTTAGGCAGAGGTGCAGAGACCCAGTACTTC. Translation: CASSLGRGAETQYF.